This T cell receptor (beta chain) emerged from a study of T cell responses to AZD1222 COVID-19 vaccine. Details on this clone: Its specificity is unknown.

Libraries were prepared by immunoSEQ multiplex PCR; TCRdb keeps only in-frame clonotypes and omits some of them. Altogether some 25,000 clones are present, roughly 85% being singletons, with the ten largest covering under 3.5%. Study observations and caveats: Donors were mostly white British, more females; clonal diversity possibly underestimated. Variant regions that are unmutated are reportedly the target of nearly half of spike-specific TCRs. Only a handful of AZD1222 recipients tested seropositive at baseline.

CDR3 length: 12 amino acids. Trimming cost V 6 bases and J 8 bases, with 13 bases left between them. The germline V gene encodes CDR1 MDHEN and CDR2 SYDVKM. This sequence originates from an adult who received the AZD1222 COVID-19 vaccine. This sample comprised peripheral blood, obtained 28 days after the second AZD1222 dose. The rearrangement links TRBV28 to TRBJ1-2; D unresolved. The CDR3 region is CASSSGLGGYTF. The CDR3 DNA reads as TGTGCCAGCAGCTCCGGGTTGGGGGGCTACACCTTC.